This T cell receptor (beta chain) was sequenced during a study of T cell responses to AZD1222 COVID-19 vaccine. Study outcomes and limitations: Across spike, vaccine-associated CD4 TCRs were found, dominant at 160-218 and 743-854.

About this clone: The antigen is unknown.

Only in-frame clones appear in the TCRdb table, and some are missing; sequencing was by immunoSEQ multiplex PCR. The sample includes 150,000 to 200,000 clones, 85% to 95% of them seen just once. The CDR3 consists of 15 residues. The germline V and J ends were trimmed by 3 bases and 3 bases, with 11 bases remaining between them. CDR1 is SGHAT and CDR2 is FQNNGV in the germline V gene. The sample was peripheral blood, taken on day 0 of AZD1222 vaccination. This receptor was taken from an adult in good health. V gene TRBV11-2 combines with J gene TRBJ2-2; D not resolved. The CDR3 protein is CASSLGPVHTGELFF. CDR3 bases: TGTGCCAGCAGCTTGGGTCCGGTCCACACCGGGGAGCTGTTTTTT.